This passage covers 26 T cell receptor beta chains from one sample sequenced in a study of long-term antiretroviral therapy in people with HIV. Samples were assayed with immunoSEQ v3.0 at survey level. Repertoires were generated with immunoSEQ multiplex PCR, while TCRdb's copy carries only in-frame clones and drops some. Among about 30,000 clones listed, nearly 95% were seen once. The material was unsorted PBMCs, obtained 6 to 6.5 years after starting antiretroviral therapy. The receptors stem from a man aged 30 to 39 with HIV.

The genes are TRBV6-5 and TRBJ1-1; D uncertain. Germline CDR1 is MNHEY and CDR2 is SVGAGI. V was pared by 6 bases and J by 1 base, with 9 bases between. This CDR3 contains 13 residues. The DNA for the CDR3 is TGTGCCAGCAGCCGCTTTCGGAACACTGAAGCTTTCTTT. Amino acid sequence: CASSRFRNTEAFF.

The CDR3 loop reads CASSFDAGGGGEQYF. CDR3 nucleotide sequence: TGTGCCAGCAGCTTTGACGCCGGGGGAGGGGGAGAGCAGTACTTC. V gene TRBV7-6 combines with J gene TRBJ2-7; a weak D match, TRBD2 (7 bases). V gave up 3 bases and J gave up 7 bases, with 19 bases separating them. Germline CDR1 SGHVS, CDR2 FNYEAQ. This CDR3 contains 15 residues.

The chain has TRBV30 and TRBJ2-5; a weak D match, TRBD1 (6 bases). V dropped 2 bases and J dropped 4 bases, with 14 bases sitting between them. The length of the CDR3 is 14 residues. CDR1 is GTSNPN, CDR2 SVGIG, per germline (reference sequence). The CDR3 region has the DNA TGTGCCTGGAGTACTCGGACAGAGGGAGAGACCCAGTACTTC. Translating it yields CAWSTRTEGETQYF.

V and J are TRBV30 and TRBJ1-2; D not certain. Germline CDR1 is GTSNPN and CDR2 is SVGIG (reference sequence). Deletions cut 5 bases from V and 2 bases from J, with 21 bases between. The CDR3 is made up of 16 amino acids. The CDR3 region is CAWGRRSGGINYGYTF. DNA for the CDR3: TGTGCCTGGGGGAGACGTTCGGGCGGAATAAACTATGGCTACACCTTC. The complete variable domain, with remaining parts taken from reference TRBV30 and TRBJ1-2, reads SQTIHQWPATLVQPVGSPLSLECTVEGTSNPNLYWYRQAAGRGLQLLFYSVGIGQISSEVPQNLSASRPQDRQFILSSKKLLLSDSGFYLCAWGRRSGGINYGYTFGSGTRLTVV.

CDR3 coding DNA: TGTGCCAGCAGCCTACATGTGGGGGCAGAACCCTACGAGCAGTACTTC. It codes for CASSLHVGAEPYEQYF. The chain has TRBV4-2 and TRBJ2-7; D perhaps matches TRBD1 (6 bases). The CDR3 is 16 amino acids. Trimming removed 4 bases at V and 2 bases at J, with 18 bases between. From germline, CDR1 is LGHNA and CDR2 YNFKEQ.

In regard to this clone: The sample carries other DNA sequences with the same CDR3. The rearrangement links TRBV13 to TRBJ2-7, with no clear D. V dropped 5 bases and J dropped 2 bases, with 7 bases sitting between them. The CDR3 runs 12 residues. Per the germline V gene, CDR1 is PRHDT and CDR2 is FYEKMQ (reference sequence). The CDR3 loop reads CASSPTPYEQYF. The CDR3, as DNA: TGTGCCAGCAGCCCTACCCCCTACGAGCAGTACTTC.

This sequence joins TRBV9 and TRBJ2-7; possibly TRBD2 for D (6 bases). Trimming shortened V by 4 bases and J by 4 bases, and 27 bases separated the two germline ends. Germline assignment: CDR1 SGDLS and CDR2 YYNGEE. The CDR3 has 18 amino acids. The CDR3: CASSPSIIRERAIYEQYF. CDR3 in DNA: TGTGCCAGCAGCCCTAGCATAATACGGGAGCGAGCCATTTACGAGCAGTACTTC.

CDR3 sequence: CSANSGVQRGEQFF. As DNA, the CDR3 is TGCAGCGCCAATAGCGGGGTCCAAAGGGGTGAGCAGTTCTTC. The gene calls are TRBV29-1 and TRBJ2-1; 8 positions agree with TRBD2. The CDR3 is made up of 14 amino acids. The V segment lost 7 bases and the J segment 9 bases; nucleotides outside the gene matches: 14. Germline values: CDR1 SQVTM, CDR2 ANQGSEA.

V usage is TRBV5-1 and J usage is TRBJ1-2, with no clear D. Germline assignment: CDR1 SGHRS and CDR2 YFSETQ. The V end was cut by 4 bases, the J end by 4 bases, with 11 bases between. The CDR3 totals 13 residues. CDR3 in DNA: TGCGCCAGCAGCATGGACGGTGTCTATGGCTACACCTTC. Translating gives CASSMDGVYGYTF.

The chain combines TRBV6-5 with TRBJ1-4; a possible D gene is TRBD1 (5 bases). This CDR3 spans 15 amino acids. Germline-derived CDR1 and CDR2 are MNHEY and SVGAGI. The V end lost 2 bases, the J end lost 0 bases, and 7 bases lay between the germline ends. The CDR3: CASSYRGATNEKLFF. The CDR3, as DNA: TGTGCCAGCAGTTACAGGGGTGCAACTAATGAAAAACTGTTTTTT.

The chain employs TRBV7-9 and TRBJ2-7, with D possibly being TRBD1 (6 bases). The CDR3 covers 13 residues. Trimming left V 5 bases short and J 4 bases short, with 12 bases between. Germline CDR1 SEHNR, CDR2 FQNEAQ (reference sequence). The CDR3 loop is CASSRGGRYEQYF. For the CDR3, the DNA is TGTGCCAGCAGCCGAGGGGGTCGGTACGAGCAGTACTTC.

The chain is built from TRBV6-6 and TRBJ2-2; 8 positions agree with TRBD2. The CDR3 has 14 amino acids. V was clipped by 4 bases and J by 4 bases; unmatched bases: 2. CDR1 and CDR2 (germline): MNHNY, SVGAGI (reference sequence). The CDR3 reads CASSWTSLTGELFF. CDR3 coding DNA: TGTGCCAGCAGTTGGACTAGCCTCACCGGGGAGCTGTTTTTT.

V usage is TRBV7-6 and J usage is TRBJ1-1, with D maybe TRBD1 (5 bases). V dropped 0 bases and J dropped 2 bases, with 7 bases sitting between them. CDR1 is SGHVS, CDR2 FNYEAQ, per germline. There are 14 residues in the CDR3. As DNA, the CDR3 is TGTGCCAGCAGCTTAGCGGGGGTCAACACTGAAGCTTTCTTT. Its translation is CASSLAGVNTEAFF.

The chain uses TRBV7-8 and TRBJ2-5; TRBD2 might be the D (6 bases). Germline CDR1 is SGHVS and CDR2 is FQNEAQ. The CDR3 is 15 amino acids. V lost 1 base, J lost 2 bases, and 11 bases lay in between. The CDR3 spells CASSLVGGRQETQYF. In nucleotides, the CDR3 is TGTGCCAGCAGCTTAGTAGGAGGGCGGCAAGAGACCCAGTACTTC. Complete variable domain (other parts from reference TRBV7-8 and TRBJ2-5): GAGVSQSPRYKVAKRGQDVALRCDPISGHVSLFWYQQALGQGPEFLTYFQNEAQLDKSGLPSDRFFAERPEGSVSTLKIQRTQQEDSAVYLCASSLVGGRQETQYFGPGTRLLVL.

V gene TRBV28 combines with J gene TRBJ2-7; D gene unclear. The CDR3 is 16 amino acids. CDR1 and CDR2 (germline): MDHEN, SYDVKM. The V end was cut by 5 bases, the J end by 2 bases, with 19 bases between. CDR3 region: CASSTSATSSTYEQYF. The CDR3 nucleotides are TGTGCCAGCAGTACCTCCGCGACCAGCTCCACCTACGAGCAGTACTTC.

The chain combines TRBV28 with TRBJ1-2; D is perhaps TRBD1 (5 bases). CDR1 is MDHEN and CDR2 is SYDVKM in the germline V gene. Trimming removed 2 bases from V and 3 bases from J, with 10 bases in between. The CDR3 consists of 14 residues. CDR3 sequence reads: CASSLPQGHYGYTF. In DNA form, the CDR3 reads TGTGCCAGCAGTTTACCCCAGGGACACTATGGCTACACCTTC.

This chain joins TRBV7-9 and TRBJ2-2; D is unresolved. Trimming removed 6 bases from V and 2 bases from J, with 10 bases in between. Germline assignment: CDR1 SEHNR and CDR2 FQNEAQ (reference sequence). CDR3 length: 14 amino acids. CDR3 loop: CASSQRPNTGELFF. CDR3 nucleotide sequence: TGTGCCAGCAGTCAAAGACCCAACACCGGGGAGCTGTTTTTT.

This clone has just one count. CDR3 sequence: CASSGGQYRYEQYF. In DNA form, the CDR3 reads TGTGCCAGCAGTGGAGGACAGTACCGCTACGAGCAGTACTTC. The rearrangement uses TRBV6-1 and TRBJ2-7, with a possible D match to TRBD1 (6 bases). This CDR3 has 14 residues. Deletions cut 4 bases from V and 3 bases from J, with 13 bases between. Per germline, CDR1 MNHNS and CDR2 SASEGT.

This clone was seen only once. The rearrangement links TRBV7-2 to TRBJ1-2; 9 nucleotides agree with TRBD1. Germline CDR1 reads SGHTA; CDR2 reads FQGNSA. The CDR3 consists of 15 residues. The J segment lost 4 bases and the V segment lost 0 bases, leaving 3 bases of the junction unmatched. The CDR3 sequence is CASSLATGGVYGYTF. CDR3 DNA: TGTGCCAGCAGCTTAGCGACAGGGGGGGTCTATGGCTACACCTTC.

The J gene is TRBJ1-1, the V gene TRBV10-3, with 9 bases identical to TRBD1. Looked up from germline, CDR1 is ENHRY and CDR2 is SYGVKD. This CDR3 is built from 14 residues. V was pared by 2 bases and J by 5 bases, with 3 bases of the junction left unmatched. The chain's CDR3 is CAISEPDRGTEAFF. DNA of the CDR3: TGTGCCATCAGTGAGCCGGACAGGGGAACTGAAGCTTTCTTT.

V gene TRBV7-2 combines with J gene TRBJ1-1; the D is unclear. The CDR3 is 15 residues long. Between the trimmed V and J ends, which lost 0 bases and 0 bases, there was a span of 8 bases. Germline CDR1 SGHTA, CDR2 FQGNSA. Here the CDR3 DNA reads TGTGCCAGCAGCTTAGCCTCGGGCATGAACACTGAAGCTTTCTTT. Translating gives CASSLASGMNTEAFF.

V is TRBV6-1 and J is TRBJ1-1; the D is unclear. Germline lookup yields CDR1 MNHNS and CDR2 SASEGT. CDR3 length equals 13 residues. V was clipped by 6 bases and J by 0 bases, with 8 bases between them. The CDR3 reads CASSDQMNTEAFF. The CDR3 region has the DNA TGTGCCAGCAGCGATCAGATGAACACTGAAGCTTTCTTT.

Here the CDR3 DNA reads TGTGCCAGCAGGACTACCTCCCCCACCGGTACGCAGTATTTT. Translation: CASRTTSPTGTQYF. The V call is TRBV25-1, the J call TRBJ2-3; D is perhaps TRBD2 (5 bases). CDR1 is MGHDK and CDR2 is SYGVNS in the germline V gene. CDR3 length equals 14 residues. V lost 6 bases and J lost 8, with 18 bases in between.

This chain uses TRBV7-9 with TRBJ2-5; D is perhaps TRBD2 (5 bases). This CDR3 contains 14 residues. Germline loops: CDR1 SEHNR, CDR2 FQNEAQ (reference sequence). Trimming shortened V by 1 base and J by 7 bases, and 13 bases separated the two germline ends. The CDR3: CASSLDSSAGTQYF. CDR3 nucleotide sequence: TGTGCCAGCAGCTTAGACTCCTCCGCGGGGACCCAGTACTTC.

The rearrangement joins TRBV6-4 to TRBJ2-3; D unresolved. This CDR3 contains 15 residues. Per germline, CDR1 MRHNA and CDR2 SNTAGT. V shed 0 bases and J shed 2 bases, with 9 bases lying between them. For the CDR3, the DNA is TGTGCCAGCAGTGACTCGGGTACTTACACAGATACGCAGTATTTT. Its protein is CASSDSGTYTDTQYF.

This clone was observed once. The gene calls are TRBV5-1 and TRBJ1-3; 7 positions match TRBD1. The CDR3 is 17 amino acids. After removal of 4 bases from V and 0 bases from J, the junction contained 10 bases not matched to a gene. Germline V CDR1 and CDR2: SGHRS, YFSETQ. The CDR3 nucleotides read TGCGCCAGCAGCGTGGAGACGGGACAGTACTCTGGAAACACCATATATTTT. Translating gives CASSVETGQYSGNTIYF.